These 6 T cell receptor beta chains were sequenced from one sample in a study of molecular identifiers for immune sequencing clone quantification. Each CDR3 protein gets one entry after TCRdb re-called the PCR reads with MiXCR. The sample has about 510,000 distinct CDR3 sequences; 20% to 25% are singletons. The sample taken for sequencing was naive CD8+ T cells from blood, with Jurkat cell RNA spiked in. The subset here: FACS-sorted CD8+CD4-CCR7+CD45RA+ naive T cells. The receptors stem from a human donor in good health. Some libraries in this study had Jurkat cell RNA spiked in.

The chain employs TRBV20-1 and TRBJ2-5; D is ambiguous. From germline, CDR1 is DFQATT and CDR2 SNEGSKA (reference sequence). V lost 6 bases and J lost 5, with 16 bases in between. CDR3 length: 13 amino acids. Here the CDR3 reads CSAQVASWETQYF. As DNA, the CDR3 is TGCAGTGCCCAGGTCGCTAGTTGGGAGACCCAGTACTTC.

This clonotype has ten or more counts. V and J are TRBV3-1 and TRBJ2-3; no firm D call. The germline V gene has CDR1 LGHDT and CDR2 YNNKEL (reference sequence). This CDR3 is built from 13 residues. The V gene lost 0 bases and the J gene lost 6 bases, with 7 bases spanning the gap. The CDR3 bases are TGTGCCAGCAGCCAAGATCTTGAGGATACGCAGTATTTT. Encoded protein: CASSQDLEDTQYF.

This clonotype appeared a few times. The chain links TRBV27 to TRBJ2-7; TRBD1 is a possible D gene (5 bases). The CDR3 spans 14 residues. Trimming removed 6 bases from V and 0 bases from J, with 12 bases in between. In germline, CDR1 is MNHEY, CDR2 SMNVEV (reference sequence). CDR3 residues: CASSLQASSYEQYF. The CDR3 nucleotides are TGTGCCAGCAGCTTACAGGCAAGCTCCTACGAGCAGTACTTC.

As to this clonotype: A much larger clonotype is one base distant, so this may be a read error. V is TRBV11-2 and J is TRBJ2-3, with D possibly TRBD1 on 5 matching bases. This CDR3 has 16 residues. Germline V gives CDR1 SGHAT, CDR2 FQNNGV. Trimming took 6 bases from V and 8 from J, leaving 24 bases between them. The CDR3 sequence is CASRQNRNPSVATQYF. DNA of the CDR3: TGTGCCAGCAGACAAAACAGGAACCCCTCCGTTGCTACGCAGTATTTT.

Turning to this clonotype: This may be a read error: a much more frequent sequence differs by one nucleotide. V is TRBV15 and J is TRBJ1-5; 7 bases are shared with TRBD1. The CDR3 extends over 14 amino acids. CDR1 and CDR2 from the germline V gene are LNHNV and YYDKDF (reference sequence). This CDR3 reads CVTSSEQGFQPQHF. The CDR3 DNA follows: TGTGTCACCAGCAGTGAACAGGGGTTTCAGCCCCAGCATTTT.

Only a few counts were recorded for this clonotype. V usage is TRBV19 and J usage is TRBJ2-7, with D possibly TRBD1 on 7 matching bases. V was cut by 3 bases and J by 5 bases, with 14 bases left in between. In germline, CDR1 is LNHDA, CDR2 SQIVND (reference sequence). The CDR3 runs to 14 residues. In DNA form, the CDR3 reads TGTGCCAGTAGTATCCTCGACAGGGAGGACGAGCAGTACTTC. Amino acid sequence: CASSILDREDEQYF.